This T cell receptor (beta chain) comes out of a study of blood T cell repertoires in COVID-19. Study-level information: Italy, Spain and the United States were the sources of the convalescent and acute COVID-19 samples.

The assay was immunoSEQ multiplex PCR, and TCRdb's table has in-frame clones only and misses some. In the table there are some 300,000 clones, 75% to 90% of which are singletons. CDR1 and CDR2 (germline): SGHRS, YFSETQ. The ends were cut back, 3 bases at V and 3 bases at J, with 15 bases in the middle. CDR3 size: 15 residues. The V call is TRBV5-1, the J call TRBJ1-2; D not resolved. The sample taken for sequencing was peripheral blood. The sequence derives from a woman aged 70-85 years with COVID-19, enrolled during active disease. The CDR3 sequence: CASSSMGGEHYGYTF. The CDR3, as DNA: TGCGCCAGCAGCTCCATGGGCGGGGAGCACTATGGCTACACCTTC.